Below are 29 T cell receptor beta chains sequenced from a single sample in a study. Each CDR3 protein is one row after TCRdb ran MiXCR on the 5' RACE reads. The sample consists of tens of thousands of distinct CDR3 sequences, roughly 28% of them appearing once. The sample comprised tumor-infiltrating memory CD4+ T cells sorted from the breast tumor. Sample subset: memory CD4+ T cells, CD4+CD45RO+CD25-. Receptor source: a female donor with breast cancer.

V is TRBV6-5 and J is TRBJ2-7; 10 bases fit TRBD1. The CDR3 extends over 15 amino acids. With 7 bases clipped from V and 7 bases from J, the junction kept 13 bases outside the gene matches. The germline V gene encodes CDR1 MNHEY and CDR2 SVGAGI. CDR3 coding DNA: TGTGCCAGCACCCAGGGAGGGACAGGGGCACGAGAGCAGTACTTC. It yields the protein CASTQGGTGAREQYF.

Only a few counts were recorded for this clonotype. The chain recombines TRBV6-6 with TRBJ1-1; D ambiguous. The CDR3 length is 13 residues. Germline V CDR1 and CDR2: MNHNY, SVGAGI (reference sequence). V lost 8 bases and J 0 bases, leaving 10 bases between the germline ends. The CDR3 here is CASAVYMNTEAFF. The CDR3 nucleotides are TGTGCCAGCGCGGTATACATGAACACTGAAGCTTTCTTT.

A few counts support this clonotype. The chain recombines TRBV10-3 with TRBJ1-1, with D tentatively TRBD1 (5 bases). The germline gives CDR1 ENHRY, CDR2 SYGVKD. V was trimmed by 8 bases and J by 1 base, leaving 11 bases between them. This CDR3 has 13 residues. As DNA, the CDR3 is TGTGCCATCCGACCCCAGGGGAACACTGAAGCTTTCTTT. It is translated as CAIRPQGNTEAFF.

This clonotype has just a few counts. The V and J genes are TRBV12-3 or TRBV12-4 and TRBJ2-3, with D perhaps matching TRBD2 (5 bases). The V gene lost 6 bases and the J gene lost 4 bases, with 11 bases spanning the gap. This CDR3 is 13 amino acids long. This CDR3 is CASSRGFADTQYF. The CDR3 DNA follows: TGTGCCAGCAGCCGAGGGTTCGCAGATACGCAGTATTTT.

This clonotype was observed a few times. The genes are TRBV28 and TRBJ2-4, with D possibly being TRBD1 or TRBD2 (7 bases each). There are 15 residues in the CDR3. Germline CDR1 is MDHEN and CDR2 is SYDVKM. The ends were cut back, 6 bases at V and 5 bases at J, with 17 bases in the middle. The CDR3 here is CASSHPTGRENIQYF. The CDR3 DNA follows: TGTGCCAGCAGCCATCCGACAGGGAGGGAAAACATTCAGTACTTC.

Remarks on this clonotype: One end of the junction varies from germline; a read error may be responsible. The V and J genes are TRBV29-1 and TRBJ1-2, with TRBD1 matching 8 bases. The CDR3 contains 14 residues. Germline-derived CDR1 and CDR2 are SQVTM and ANQGSEA. The CDR3 spells CNVTLTGVNYGYTF. The DNA of the CDR3 is TGCAACGTTACACTGACAGGGGTTAACTATGGCTACACCTTC.

This chain uses TRBV20-1 with TRBJ2-1; 7 nucleotides align to TRBD2. Losses at the gene ends were 0 bases for V and 6 bases for J; bases not matched to a gene: 5. This CDR3 has 14 amino acids. CDR1 is DFQATT and CDR2 is SNEGSKA in the germline V gene (reference sequence). The CDR3 spells CSARDRRGSNEQFF. DNA for the CDR3: TGCAGTGCTAGAGATCGACGCGGGAGCAATGAGCAGTTCTTC.

In its sample, this clonotype was seen a few times. V and J are TRBV6-5 and TRBJ1-1, with 10 nucleotides matching TRBD1. The CDR3 covers 15 residues. Per the germline V gene, CDR1 is MNHEY and CDR2 is SVGAGI. V lost 7 bases to trimming and J lost 11 bases; unmatched junction nucleotides: 16. In DNA form, the CDR3 reads TGTGCCAGCATCGATAGACAGGGGGCCCGTGGGGGTGCTTTCTTT. It codes for CASIDRQGARGGAFF.

This clonotype has only a few counts. This chain links TRBV18 with TRBJ2-3; 7 bases map to TRBD1. Germline loops: CDR1 KGHSH, CDR2 LQKENI. V dropped 3 bases and J dropped 1; count of bases not matched to a gene: 1. The CDR3 consists of 14 residues. CDR3 in amino acids: CASSPDRGTDTQYF. The CDR3, as DNA: TGTGCCAGCTCACCCGACAGGGGCACAGATACGCAGTATTTT.

Of note for this clonotype: This may be a read error: a much more frequent sequence differs by one nucleotide. The rearrangement uses TRBV6-5 and TRBJ1-3; D is unresolved. Per germline, CDR1 MNHEY and CDR2 SVGAGI. The CDR3 runs to 13 residues. The DNA for the CDR3 is TGTGCCAGCAGGCCAGCATCTGAAAACACCATATATTTT. This gives the protein CASRPASENTIYF.

The chain uses TRBV29-1 and TRBJ1-2, with TRBD1 matching over 8 bases. Per germline, CDR1 SQVTM and CDR2 ANQGSEA. The CDR3 contains 12 residues. V lost 7 bases to trimming and J lost 7 bases; unmatched junction nucleotides: 8. This CDR3 is CSAADRAVGYTF. The DNA of the CDR3 is TGCAGCGCCGCGGACAGGGCTGTTGGCTACACCTTC.

The J gene is TRBJ1-4, the V gene TRBV21-1. TRBV21-1 is a recognized pseudogene. There are 18 residues in the CDR3. CDR3 in DNA: TGTCCCTACCCCTATGGGGCCCAGGCCTTTGCAACTAATGAAAAACTGTTTTTT. Amino acids: CPYPYGAQAFATNEKLFF.

The chain recombines TRBV5-1 with TRBJ1-2, with no clear D. The CDR3 covers 13 residues. Per the germline V gene, CDR1 is SGHRS and CDR2 is YFSETQ. Trimming shortened V by 0 bases and J by 0 bases, and 3 bases separated the two germline ends. The CDR3 loop is CASSLAANYGYTF. CDR3 DNA sequence: TGCGCCAGCAGCTTGGCGGCTAACTATGGCTACACCTTC.

This clonotype has just a few counts. V usage is TRBV7-2 and J usage is TRBJ1-4; D is unclear. The CDR3 covers 14 residues. Trimming took 1 base from V and 7 from J, leaving 10 bases between them. The germline CDR1 and CDR2 sequences are SGHTA and FQGNSA. Here the CDR3 reads CASSLGQISEKLFF. DNA of the CDR3: TGTGCCAGCAGCTTAGGCCAGATCAGTGAAAAACTGTTTTTT.

The chain recombines TRBV11-1 with TRBJ1-2; 10 bases align to TRBD1. CDR3 length equals 16 residues. Losses at the gene ends were 4 bases for V and 6 bases for J; bases not matched to a gene: 11. Germline V gene sequence: CDR1 SGHAT, CDR2 FQDESV (reference sequence). In DNA form, the CDR3 reads TGTGCCAGCAGCTCATTGGCGGACAGGGGGAACCATGGCTACACCTTC. It specifies CASSSLADRGNHGYTF.

V and J are TRBV5-1 and TRBJ2-3, with 7 nucleotides matching TRBD1. Trimming took 2 bases from V and 3 from J; bases not matched to a gene: 6. CDR1 SGHRS and CDR2 YFSETQ come from the germline V gene. The CDR3 sequence is 15 residues long. The CDR3 DNA follows: TGCGCCAGCAGCTTAAACGACAGGGATACAGATACGCAGTATTTT. It yields the protein CASSLNDRDTDTQYF.

The J gene is TRBJ2-5, the V gene TRBV20-1; TRBD2 matches at 9 bases. The V segment lost 5 bases and the J segment 3 bases; nucleotides outside the gene matches: 7. Germline lookup yields CDR1 DFQATT and CDR2 SNEGSKA (reference sequence). This CDR3 comprises 14 residues. As DNA, the CDR3 is TGCAGTGCTTTAGCGGGAGTTAATGAAGAGACCCAGTACTTC. Its protein product is CSALAGVNEETQYF.

This clonotype appeared many times. The rearrangement links TRBV7-9 to TRBJ1-1; the D gene is possibly TRBD1 (6 bases). The CDR3 contains 14 residues. Trimming took off 5 bases at V and 9 bases at J, with 19 bases between the two ends. Germline loops: CDR1 SEHNR, CDR2 FQNEAQ (reference sequence). CDR3 nucleotides: TGTGCCAGCAGCCTACAAACAATCGGGACACAAGCTTTCTTT. The encoded protein is CASSLQTIGTQAFF.

The chain couples TRBV7-9 to TRBJ2-1; 14 bases align to TRBD2. CDR1 SEHNR and CDR2 FQNEAQ come from the germline V gene (reference sequence). After removal of 5 bases from V and 6 bases from J, the junction contained 6 bases not matched to a gene. CDR3 size: 16 residues. The CDR3 DNA follows: TGTGCCAGCAGCCGGGAGGGACTAGCGGGAGTCAATGAGCAGTTCTTC. Translated, it gives CASSREGLAGVNEQFF.

This clonotype was found once. Relative to the germline gene, one junction end is altered; a read error may explain this. J is TRBJ1-6 and V is TRBV6-5; D gene unclear. CDR3 length: 17 residues. CDR1 is MNHEY and CDR2 is SVGAGI in the germline V gene. Here the CDR3 reads CASSYSLPASMNSPHHF. The DNA of the CDR3 is TGTGCCAGCAGTTACTCTCTACCGGCAAGCATGAATTCACCCCACCACTTT.

This clonotype has more than one count but fewer than ten. V usage is TRBV4-3 and J usage is TRBJ2-1, with 10 bases identical to TRBD2. The CDR3 is made up of 17 amino acids. J lost 5 bases, V lost 4 bases, and 11 bases had no gene match. CDR1 is LGHNA, CDR2 YSLEER, per germline. In DNA, the CDR3 is TGCGCCAGCAGCCCAAGGCCGGGACTAGCGTCCAACAATGAGCAGTTCTTC. Translation: CASSPRPGLASNNEQFF.

This clonotype has only a few counts. This chain joins TRBV4-3 and TRBJ1-4, with 7 bases lining up with TRBD1. This CDR3 is 17 amino acids long. From germline, CDR1 is LGHNA and CDR2 YSLEER. V shed 4 bases, J shed 0 bases, and the junction held 8 bases outside the gene matches. CDR3 loop: CASSPGQSTATNEKLFF. CDR3 coding DNA: TGCGCCAGCAGCCCGGGACAGTCGACTGCAACTAATGAAAAACTGTTTTTT.

The V gene is TRBV7-2, the J gene TRBJ1-5, with D perhaps matching TRBD1 (5 bases). This CDR3 spans 15 amino acids. The germline gives CDR1 SGHTA, CDR2 FQGNSA. V was pared by 5 bases and J by 1 base, with 12 bases between. As DNA, the CDR3 is TGTGCCAGCAGCCGAGGACATTCCAGCAATCAGCCCCAGCATTTT. It yields the protein CASSRGHSSNQPQHF.

The chain combines TRBV4-1 with TRBJ2-7; perhaps TRBD2 as D (5 bases). The germline V gene encodes CDR1 MGHRA and CDR2 YSYEKL. CDR3 length: 14 residues. Trimming shortened V by 4 bases and J by 3 bases, and 13 bases separated the two germline ends. CDR3 sequence: CASSPARGYYEQYF. The CDR3 nucleotides are TGCGCCAGCAGCCCCGCCCGGGGTTACTACGAGCAGTACTTC.

The sample holds many counts of this clonotype. J is TRBJ1-5 and V is TRBV6-2 or TRBV6-3; D unresolved. Germline values: CDR1 MNHEY, CDR2 SVGEGT. The ends were cut back, 2 bases at V and 9 bases at J, with 8 bases in the middle. The CDR3 extends over 12 amino acids. CDR3 region: CASSYHPSPQHF. In DNA, the CDR3 is TGTGCCAGCAGTTACCATCCCTCGCCCCAGCATTTT.

This clonotype has only a few counts. The chain has TRBV20-1 and TRBJ2-3; D possibly corresponds to TRBD2 (5 bases). Germline loops: CDR1 DFQATT, CDR2 SNEGSKA (reference sequence). The CDR3 runs to 13 residues. V lost 1 base and J 6 bases, leaving 11 bases between the germline ends. CDR3 DNA: TGCAGTGCTAGAGTCGGCGGGTCTGATACGCAGTATTTT. Translated: CSARVGGSDTQYF.

In its sample, this clonotype was seen a few times. The chain has TRBV7-2 and TRBJ1-1; TRBD1 agrees at 7 bases. The V and J ends lost 5 bases and 1 base, in that order; junction bases with no gene match: 4. The CDR3 contains 14 residues. Germline values: CDR1 SGHTA, CDR2 FQGNSA. Here the CDR3 DNA reads TGTGCCAGCAGCATAGGGGGCTGGAACACTGAAGCTTTCTTT. Translation gives CASSIGGWNTEAFF.

This chain joins TRBV29-1 and TRBJ1-3; TRBD1 matches 8 bases. There are 16 residues in the CDR3. CDR1 and CDR2 (germline): SQVTM, ANQGSEA. Trimming cost V 0 bases and J 1 base; bases outside gene matches: 5. The CDR3: CSVEDYRGRSGNTIYF. The CDR3 DNA reads as TGCAGCGTTGAAGATTACAGGGGGAGATCTGGAAACACCATATATTTT.

A single count supports this clonotype. V usage is TRBV7-9 and J usage is TRBJ2-7; 9 bases line up with TRBD2. Germline V gene lookup returns CDR1 SEHNR and CDR2 FQNEAQ (reference sequence). Germline trimming cut 5 bases from V and 5 bases from J; bases unmatched to any gene: 7. CDR3 length: 14 residues. CDR3 sequence: CASSPTSGSHEQYF. CDR3 in DNA: TGTGCCAGCAGCCCGACTAGCGGTTCCCACGAGCAGTACTTC.